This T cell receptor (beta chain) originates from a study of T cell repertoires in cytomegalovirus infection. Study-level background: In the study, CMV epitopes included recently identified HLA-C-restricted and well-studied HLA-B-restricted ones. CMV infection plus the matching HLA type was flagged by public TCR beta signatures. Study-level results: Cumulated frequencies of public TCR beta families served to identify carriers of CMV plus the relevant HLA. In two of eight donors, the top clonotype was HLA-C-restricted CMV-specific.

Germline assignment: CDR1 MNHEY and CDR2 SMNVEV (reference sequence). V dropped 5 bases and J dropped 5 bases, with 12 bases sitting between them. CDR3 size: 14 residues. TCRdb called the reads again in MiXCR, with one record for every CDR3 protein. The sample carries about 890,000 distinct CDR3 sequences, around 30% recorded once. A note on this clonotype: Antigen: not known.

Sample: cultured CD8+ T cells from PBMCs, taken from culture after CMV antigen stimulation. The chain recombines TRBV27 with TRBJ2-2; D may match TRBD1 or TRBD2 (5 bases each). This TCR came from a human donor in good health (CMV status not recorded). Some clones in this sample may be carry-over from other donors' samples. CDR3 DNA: TGTGCCAGCAGTGGGGGAGCCACAACCGGGGAGCTGTTTTTT. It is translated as CASSGGATTGELFF.